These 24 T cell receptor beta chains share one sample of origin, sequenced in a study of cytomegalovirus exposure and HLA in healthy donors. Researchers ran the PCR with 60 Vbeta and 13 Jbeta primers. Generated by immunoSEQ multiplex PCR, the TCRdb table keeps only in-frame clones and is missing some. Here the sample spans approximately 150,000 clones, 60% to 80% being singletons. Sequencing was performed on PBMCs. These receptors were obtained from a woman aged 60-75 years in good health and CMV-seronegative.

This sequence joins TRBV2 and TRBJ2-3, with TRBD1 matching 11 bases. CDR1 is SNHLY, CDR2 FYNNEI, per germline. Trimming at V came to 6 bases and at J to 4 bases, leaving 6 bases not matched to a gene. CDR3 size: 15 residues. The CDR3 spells CASRHPGQGADTQYF. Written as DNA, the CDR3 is TGTGCCAGCAGACACCCGGGACAGGGGGCAGATACGCAGTATTTT.

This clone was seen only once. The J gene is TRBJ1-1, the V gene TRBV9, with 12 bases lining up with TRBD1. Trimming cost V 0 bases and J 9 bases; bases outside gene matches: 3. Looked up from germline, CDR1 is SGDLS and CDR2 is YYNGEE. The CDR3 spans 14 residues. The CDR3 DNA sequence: TGTGCCAGCAGCGTAGTTGGGACAGGGGGCCAAGCTTTCTTT. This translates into CASSVVGTGGQAFF.

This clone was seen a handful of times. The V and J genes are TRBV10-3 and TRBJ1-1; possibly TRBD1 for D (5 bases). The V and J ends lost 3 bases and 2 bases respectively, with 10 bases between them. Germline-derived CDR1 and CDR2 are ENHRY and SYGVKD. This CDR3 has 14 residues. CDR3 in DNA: TGTGCCATCAGTGACAGGGCACATAACACTGAAGCTTTCTTT. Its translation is CAISDRAHNTEAFF.

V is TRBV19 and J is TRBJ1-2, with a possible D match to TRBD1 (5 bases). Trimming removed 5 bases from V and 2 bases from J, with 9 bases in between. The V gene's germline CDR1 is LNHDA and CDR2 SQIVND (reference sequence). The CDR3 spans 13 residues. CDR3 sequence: CASSVDSNYGYTF. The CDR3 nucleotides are TGTGCCAGTAGTGTCGACAGCAACTATGGCTACACCTTC.

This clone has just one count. In DNA, the CDR3 is TGTGCCAGCAGAACCAGGGGTGAAGCTTTCTTT. Its protein product is CASRTRGEAFF. The J gene is TRBJ1-1, the V gene TRBV6-6; a weak D match, TRBD1 (6 bases). Trimming left V 6 bases short and J 7 bases short, with 9 bases between. CDR1 and CDR2 (germline): MNHNY, SVGAGI (reference sequence). This CDR3 comprises 11 residues.

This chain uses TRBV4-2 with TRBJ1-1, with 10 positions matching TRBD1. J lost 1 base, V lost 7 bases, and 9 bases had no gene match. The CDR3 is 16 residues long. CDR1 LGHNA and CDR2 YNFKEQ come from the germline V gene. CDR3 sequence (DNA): TGTGCCAGCACCCCGGGACAGGGGTGGAGGAACACTGAAGCTTTCTTT. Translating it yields CASTPGQGWRNTEAFF.

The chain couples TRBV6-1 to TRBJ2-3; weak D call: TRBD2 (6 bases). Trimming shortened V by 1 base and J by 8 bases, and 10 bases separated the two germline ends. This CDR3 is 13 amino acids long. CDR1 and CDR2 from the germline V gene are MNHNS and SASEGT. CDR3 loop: CASSEGAGFTQYF. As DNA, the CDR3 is TGTGCCAGCAGTGAAGGGGCGGGGTTTACGCAGTATTTT.

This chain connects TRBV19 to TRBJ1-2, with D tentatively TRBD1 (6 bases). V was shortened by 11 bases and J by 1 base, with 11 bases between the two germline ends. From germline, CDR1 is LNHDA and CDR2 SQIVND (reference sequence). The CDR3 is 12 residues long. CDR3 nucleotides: TGTGCCTCCACAGGGAATAACTATGGCTACACCTTC. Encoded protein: CASTGNNYGYTF.

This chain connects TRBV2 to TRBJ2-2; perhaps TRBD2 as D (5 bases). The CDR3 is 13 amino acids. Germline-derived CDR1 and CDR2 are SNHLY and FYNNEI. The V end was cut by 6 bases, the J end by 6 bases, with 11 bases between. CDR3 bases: TGTGCCAGCAGATGGCGGGCGGCCGGGGAGCTGTTTTTT. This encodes CASRWRAAGELFF.

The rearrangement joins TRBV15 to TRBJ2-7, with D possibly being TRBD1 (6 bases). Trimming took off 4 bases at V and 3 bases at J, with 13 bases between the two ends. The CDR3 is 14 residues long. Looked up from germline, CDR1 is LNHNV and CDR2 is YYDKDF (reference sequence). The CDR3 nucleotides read TGTGCCACCAGCACAGGGGATTCTAACTACGAGCAGTACTTC. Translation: CATSTGDSNYEQYF.

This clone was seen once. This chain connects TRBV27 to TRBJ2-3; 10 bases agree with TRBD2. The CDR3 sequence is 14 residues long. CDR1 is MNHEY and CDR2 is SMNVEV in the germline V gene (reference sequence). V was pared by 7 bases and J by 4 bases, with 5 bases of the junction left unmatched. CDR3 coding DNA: TGTGCCAGCACCTATAGCGGGGGGCCAGATACGCAGTATTTT. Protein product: CASTYSGGPDTQYF.

The CDR3 DNA sequence: TGTGCCAGTAGTATCTGGCCCTCCCGAGGCTCTGGAAACACCATATATTTT. It yields the protein CASSIWPSRGSGNTIYF. J is TRBJ1-3 and V is TRBV19; D is undetermined. Germline V gene lookup returns CDR1 LNHDA and CDR2 SQIVND (reference sequence). This CDR3 contains 17 residues. V dropped 3 bases and J dropped 0 bases, with 15 bases sitting between them. Combining the CDR3 with reference TRBV19 and TRBJ1-3 gives the whole variable domain DGGITQSPKYLFRKEGQNVTLSCEQNLNHDAMYWYRQDPGQGLRLIYYSQIVNDFQKGDIAEGYSVSREKKESFPLTVTSAQKNPTAFYLCASSIWPSRGSGNTIYFGEGSWLTVV.

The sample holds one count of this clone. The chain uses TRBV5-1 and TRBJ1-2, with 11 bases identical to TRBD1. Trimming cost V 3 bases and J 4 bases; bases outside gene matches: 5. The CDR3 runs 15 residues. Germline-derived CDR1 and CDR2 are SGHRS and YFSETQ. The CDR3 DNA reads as TGCGCCAGCAGCTCAGGACAGGGGGCTGTCTATGGCTACACCTTC. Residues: CASSSGQGAVYGYTF.

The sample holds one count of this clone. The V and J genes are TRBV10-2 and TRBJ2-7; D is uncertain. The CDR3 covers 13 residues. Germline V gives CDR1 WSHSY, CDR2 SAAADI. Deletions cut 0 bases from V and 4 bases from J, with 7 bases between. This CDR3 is CASSESRGYEQYF. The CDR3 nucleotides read TGCGCCAGCAGTGAGTCCAGAGGATACGAGCAGTACTTC.

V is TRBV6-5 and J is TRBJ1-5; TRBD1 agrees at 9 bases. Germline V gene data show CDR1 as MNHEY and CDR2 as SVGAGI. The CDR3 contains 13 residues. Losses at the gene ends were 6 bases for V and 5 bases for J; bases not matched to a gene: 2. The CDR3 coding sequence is TGTGCCAGCAGGAGACAGGGGGATCAGCCCCAGCATTTT. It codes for CASRRQGDQPQHF.

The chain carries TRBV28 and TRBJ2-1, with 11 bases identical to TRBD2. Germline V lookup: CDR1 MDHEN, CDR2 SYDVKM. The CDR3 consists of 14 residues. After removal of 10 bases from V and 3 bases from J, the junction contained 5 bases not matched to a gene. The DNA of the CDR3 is TGTGCCACCACTAGCGGGAGCCTCTACAATGAGCAGTTCTTC. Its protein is CATTSGSLYNEQFF.

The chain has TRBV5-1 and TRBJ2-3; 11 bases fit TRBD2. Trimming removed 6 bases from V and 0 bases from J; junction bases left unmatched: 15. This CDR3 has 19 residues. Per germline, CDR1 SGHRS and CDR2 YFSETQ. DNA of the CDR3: TGCGCCAGCACGGCGGGACTAGCGGTTCTTCAGGCTAGCACAGATACGCAGTATTTT. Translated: CASTAGLAVLQASTDTQYF.

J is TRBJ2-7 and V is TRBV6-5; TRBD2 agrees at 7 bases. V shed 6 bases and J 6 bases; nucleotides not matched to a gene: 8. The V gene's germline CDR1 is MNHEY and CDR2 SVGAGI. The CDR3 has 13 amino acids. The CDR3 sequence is CASRPGLVGEQYF. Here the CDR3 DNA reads TGTGCCAGCAGACCCGGACTAGTGGGCGAGCAGTACTTC.

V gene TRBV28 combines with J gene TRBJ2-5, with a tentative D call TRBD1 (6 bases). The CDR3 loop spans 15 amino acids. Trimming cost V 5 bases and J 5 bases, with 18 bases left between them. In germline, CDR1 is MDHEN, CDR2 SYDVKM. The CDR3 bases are TGTGCCAGCAGTACCATACAGGGCAAGACGGAGACCCAGTACTTC. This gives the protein CASSTIQGKTETQYF.

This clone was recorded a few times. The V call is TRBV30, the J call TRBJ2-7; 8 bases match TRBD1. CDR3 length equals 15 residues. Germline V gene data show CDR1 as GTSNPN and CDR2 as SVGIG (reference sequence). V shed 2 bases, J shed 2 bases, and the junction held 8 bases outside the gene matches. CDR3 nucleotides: TGTGCCTGGAGTACCCGACAGGGGAGTACCTACGAGCAGTACTTC. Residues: CAWSTRQGSTYEQYF.

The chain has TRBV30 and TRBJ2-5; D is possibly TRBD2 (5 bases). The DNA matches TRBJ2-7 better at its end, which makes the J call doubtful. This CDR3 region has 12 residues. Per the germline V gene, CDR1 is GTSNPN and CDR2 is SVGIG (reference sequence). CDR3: CAWSRGSYEQYF. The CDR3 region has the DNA TGTGCCTGGAGTCGGGGTAGTTACGAGCAGTACTTC.

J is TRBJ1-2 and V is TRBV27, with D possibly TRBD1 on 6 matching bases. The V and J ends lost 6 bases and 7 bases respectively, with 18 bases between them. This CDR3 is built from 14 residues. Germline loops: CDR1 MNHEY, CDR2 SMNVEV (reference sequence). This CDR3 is CASSLTGTRSGYTF. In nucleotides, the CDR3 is TGTGCCAGCAGCCTGACAGGAACGCGGTCTGGCTACACCTTC.

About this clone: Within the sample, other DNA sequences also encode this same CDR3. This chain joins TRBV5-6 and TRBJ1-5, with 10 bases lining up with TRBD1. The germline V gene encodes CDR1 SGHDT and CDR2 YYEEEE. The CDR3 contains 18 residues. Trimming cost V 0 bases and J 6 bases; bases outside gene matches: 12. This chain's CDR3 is CASSLGPPGDRGIQPQHF. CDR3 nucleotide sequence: TGTGCCAGCAGCTTGGGACCACCCGGGGACAGGGGAATTCAGCCCCAGCATTTT.

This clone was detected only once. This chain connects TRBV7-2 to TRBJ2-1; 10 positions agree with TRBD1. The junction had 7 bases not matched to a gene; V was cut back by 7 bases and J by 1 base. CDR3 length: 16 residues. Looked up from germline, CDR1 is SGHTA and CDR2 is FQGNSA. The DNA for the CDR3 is TGTGCCAGCACCCTCCGGGACAGGGGTTCCTACAATGAGCAGTTCTTC. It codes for CASTLRDRGSYNEQFF.